These 24 T cell receptor beta chains were all obtained from the same sample, sequenced in a study of cytomegalovirus exposure and HLA in healthy donors. PCR used 60 Vbeta primers and 13 Jbeta primers. The protocol was immunoSEQ multiplex PCR, while the TCRdb copy is restricted to in-frame clones and leaves out a portion. Of 95,000 to 150,000 clones in the sample, over 60% were seen once. The sample taken for sequencing was PBMCs. These receptors originate from a woman aged 30 to 39 in good health and CMV-seropositive.

The chain employs TRBV2 and TRBJ2-5; possibly TRBD1 for D (5 bases). The CDR3 has 13 residues. Looked up from germline, CDR1 is SNHLY and CDR2 is FYNNEI. Trimming took off 6 bases at V and 4 bases at J, with 12 bases between the two ends. CDR3 sequence reads: CASSGQGGETQYF. In nucleotides, the CDR3 is TGTGCCAGCAGCGGGCAGGGCGGAGAGACCCAGTACTTC.

The J gene is TRBJ2-4, the V gene TRBV7-2; TRBD1 matches 7 bases. CDR3 length equals 16 residues. Germline CDR1 is SGHTA and CDR2 is FQGNSA. The J segment lost 0 bases and the V segment lost 0 bases, leaving 2 bases of the junction unmatched. In DNA, the CDR3 is TGTGCCAGCAGCTTAGCCGACAGGGTAGCCAAAAACATTCAGTACTTC. As protein: CASSLADRVAKNIQYF. The whole variable domain, filled in from reference TRBV7-2 and TRBJ2-4, reads GAGVSQSPSNKVTEKGKDVELRCDPISGHTALYWYRQSLGQGLEFLIYFQGNSAPDKSGLPSDRFSAERTGGSVSTLTIQRTQQEDSAVYLCASSLADRVAKNIQYFGAGTRLSVL.

This clone was counted only a few times. Other DNA sequences within the sample encode an identical CDR3. This chain connects TRBV6-5 to TRBJ1-1; D gene uncertain. CDR1 MNHEY and CDR2 SVGAGI come from the germline V gene. This CDR3 comprises 12 residues. V was trimmed by 0 bases and J by 8 bases, leaving 7 bases between them. The CDR3 nucleotides read TGTGCCAGCAGTTACTCCGGGAGAGAAGCTTTCTTT. Translation: CASSYSGREAFF.

This clone was recorded a few times. This chain links TRBV5-6 with TRBJ1-2; 8 nucleotides agree with TRBD1. Germline CDR1 reads SGHDT; CDR2 reads YYEEEE. After removal of 4 bases from V and 3 bases from J, the junction contained 5 bases not matched to a gene. The CDR3 loop spans 14 amino acids. CDR3 loop: CASSTRDRYYGYTF. The CDR3 region has the DNA TGTGCCAGCAGCACACGGGACAGGTACTATGGCTACACCTTC.

With regard to this clone: This sample includes further DNA sequences coding for the same CDR3. CDR3 in DNA: TGTGCCAGCAGTTTGGGGGGAACCTACGAGCAGTACTTC. Protein sequence: CASSLGGTYEQYF. The chain combines TRBV27 with TRBJ2-7; possible D gene TRBD2, 6 bases. The CDR3 contains 13 residues. Germline V gene data show CDR1 as MNHEY and CDR2 as SMNVEV (reference sequence). V shed 3 bases and J shed 2 bases, with 8 bases lying between them.

The gene calls are TRBV5-6 and TRBJ1-2, with 8 positions matching TRBD1. Germline trimming cut 3 bases from V and 1 base from J; bases unmatched to any gene: 8. Germline CDR1 SGHDT, CDR2 YYEEEE. The CDR3 extends over 16 amino acids. The CDR3 reads CASSWWTGIGNYGYTF. CDR3 DNA: TGTGCCAGCAGCTGGTGGACAGGGATTGGTAACTATGGCTACACCTTC.

The chain couples TRBV15 to TRBJ2-7; D unclear. The V end was cut by 0 bases, the J end by 0 bases, with 9 bases between. Germline lookup yields CDR1 LNHNV and CDR2 YYDKDF (reference sequence). This CDR3 has 15 residues. The CDR3 protein is CATSRDFPLSYEQYF. In DNA form, the CDR3 reads TGTGCCACCAGCAGAGATTTTCCCCTCTCCTACGAGCAGTACTTC.

V usage is TRBV7-8 and J usage is TRBJ2-6, with D perhaps matching TRBD1 (6 bases). V shed 5 bases and J shed 1 base, with 9 bases lying between them. This CDR3 contains 15 residues. The germline CDR1 and CDR2 sequences are SGHVS and FQNEAQ. CDR3 in DNA: TGTGCCAGCAGCCTAGACAGGTCTGGGGCCAACGTCCTGACTTTC. Its translation is CASSLDRSGANVLTF.

This clone was observed a handful of times. Other DNA sequences in this specimen translate into the identical CDR3. The chain recombines TRBV13 with TRBJ1-2, with D possibly TRBD1 on 5 matching bases. Trimming took 0 bases from V and 5 from J, leaving 10 bases between them. The CDR3 loop spans 14 amino acids. Germline-derived CDR1 and CDR2 are PRHDT and FYEKMQ (reference sequence). For the CDR3, the DNA is TGTGCCAGCAGCTTAGGTAGCGGGGGGTATGGCTACACCTTC. Protein sequence: CASSLGSGGYGYTF.

The chain couples TRBV7-2 to TRBJ2-1; 7 nucleotides agree with TRBD2. Unmatched junction bases numbered 13, after V lost 4 bases and J lost 1 base. The germline V gene has CDR1 SGHTA and CDR2 FQGNSA. This CDR3 has 18 residues. CDR3: CASSSIDPWGGSYNEQFF. The CDR3 DNA is TGTGCCAGCAGCTCGATAGATCCCTGGGGAGGGTCCTACAATGAGCAGTTCTTC.

The chain has TRBV29-1 and TRBJ1-4; 7 bases map to TRBD1. V trimming: 6 bases; J trimming: 3 bases; junction bases outside the gene matches: 4. The CDR3 is 13 amino acids. Germline values: CDR1 SQVTM, CDR2 ANQGSEA. Here the CDR3 DNA reads TGCAGCGTCGGAGACAGGGCTAATGAAAAACTGTTTTTT. Translated, it gives CSVGDRANEKLFF.

The rearrangement links TRBV11-2 to TRBJ2-2; 7 positions agree with TRBD1. The CDR3 is made up of 14 amino acids. CDR1 and CDR2 from the germline V gene are SGHAT and FQNNGV. V trimming: 5 bases; J trimming: 6 bases; junction bases outside the gene matches: 6. The CDR3 DNA reads TGTGCCAGCAGCCCCCGACAGGGATCCGGGGAGCTGTTTTTT. This translates into CASSPRQGSGELFF.

This chain connects TRBV4-3 to TRBJ1-6; perhaps TRBD1 as D (6 bases). CDR1 is LGHNA, CDR2 YSLEER, per germline. V was clipped by 1 base and J by 3 bases, with 10 bases between them. The CDR3 loop spans 16 amino acids. As DNA, the CDR3 is TGCGCCAGCAGCCAAGCTGGGGGCGTCTATAATTCACCCCTCCACTTT. Encoded protein: CASSQAGGVYNSPLHF.

This clone was observed a handful of times. The rearrangement links TRBV9 to TRBJ1-3; the match to TRBD1 covers 7 bases. CDR3 length: 17 residues. Trimming removed 3 bases from V and 2 bases from J; junction bases left unmatched: 11. The germline V gene encodes CDR1 SGDLS and CDR2 YYNGEE. CDR3 DNA: TGTGCCAGCAGCGCGGCCCAGGGGGAGATAGCTGGAAACACCATATATTTT. This translates into CASSAAQGEIAGNTIYF.

The V call is TRBV20-1, the J call TRBJ1-6; 11 bases are a match to TRBD1. Germline lookup yields CDR1 DFQATT and CDR2 SNEGSKA (reference sequence). V shed 1 base, J shed 16 bases, and the junction held 0 bases outside the gene matches. The CDR3 has 11 amino acids. The CDR3 is CSARGDRGLHF. For the CDR3, the DNA is TGCAGTGCTAGAGGGGACAGGGGGCTCCACTTT.

V and J are TRBV7-9 and TRBJ1-3; TRBD1 aligns across 8 bases. From germline, CDR1 is SEHNR and CDR2 FQNEAQ (reference sequence). V trimming: 5 bases; J trimming: 4 bases; junction bases outside the gene matches: 7. The length of the CDR3 is 15 residues. The CDR3 coding sequence is TGTGCCAGCAGCGGGCGGACAGGGAACGGAAACACCATATATTTT. Translation: CASSGRTGNGNTIYF.

This chain uses TRBV5-4 with TRBJ2-1, with TRBD2 identical over 9 bases. V gave up 4 bases and J gave up 0 bases; unmatched junction bases: 5. CDR3 length equals 16 residues. The V gene's germline CDR1 is SGHNT and CDR2 YYREEE (reference sequence). The CDR3: CASSPSGDSSYNEQFF. The CDR3 DNA reads TGTGCCAGCAGCCCTAGCGGGGATAGCTCCTACAATGAGCAGTTCTTC.

The chain uses TRBV11-3 and TRBJ2-2; 7 bases are shared with TRBD2. Losses at the gene ends were 4 bases for V and 5 bases for J; bases not matched to a gene: 4. The CDR3 runs 14 residues. Germline-derived CDR1 and CDR2 are SGHNT and YENEEA. For the CDR3, the DNA is TGTGCCAGCAGCTCCCGGGGGGTTACCGGGGAGCTGTTTTTT. Its translation is CASSSRGVTGELFF.

The V gene is TRBV5-1, the J gene TRBJ2-3; perhaps TRBD2 as D (7 bases). The CDR3 runs 15 residues. Germline loops: CDR1 SGHRS, CDR2 YFSETQ. Trimming pared 4 bases from V and 0 bases from J, leaving 12 bases between. CDR3 sequence (DNA): TGCGCCAGCAGCCCCGGGGGGCCTAGCACAGATACGCAGTATTTT. This gives the protein CASSPGGPSTDTQYF.

This clone showed up just a few times. This chain uses TRBV30 with TRBJ1-6; D remains unclear. The CDR3 runs to 14 residues. Germline V lookup: CDR1 GTSNPN, CDR2 SVGIG (reference sequence). In nucleotides, the CDR3 is TGTGCGAGTAGAGGCAGCTCCTATAATTCACCCCTCCACTTT. It encodes CASRGSSYNSPLHF.

The V gene is TRBV2, the J gene TRBJ1-5, with D perhaps TRBD1 (6 bases). Trimming took 7 bases from V and 4 from J, leaving 11 bases between them. This CDR3 spans 13 amino acids. Germline V CDR1 and CDR2: SNHLY, FYNNEI. CDR3 protein: CASKGDGNQPQHF. The DNA of the CDR3 is TGTGCCAGCAAGGGGGACGGGAATCAGCCCCAGCATTTT.

This clone has just one count. The chain combines TRBV11-2 with TRBJ2-2; 8 positions agree with TRBD1. Losses at the gene ends were 5 bases for V and 0 bases for J; bases not matched to a gene: 11. Per germline, CDR1 SGHAT and CDR2 FQNNGV. This CDR3 has 18 amino acids. This CDR3 is CASSGGGTGATNTGELFF. The CDR3 bases are TGTGCCAGCAGCGGAGGCGGGACAGGCGCAACGAACACCGGGGAGCTGTTTTTT. The whole variable domain, remainder taken from reference TRBV11-2 and TRBJ2-2, is EAGVAQSPRYKIIEKRQSVAFWCNPISGHATLYWYQQILGQGPKLLIQFQNNGVVDDSQLPKDRFSAERLKGVDSTLKIQPAKLEDSAVYLCASSGGGTGATNTGELFFGEGSRLTVL.

Concerning this clone: An end of the junction does not agree with germline; a read error may underlie this. The chain joins TRBV7-9 to TRBJ1-6, with TRBD1 as a possible D gene (6 bases). In germline, CDR1 is SEHNR, CDR2 FQNEAQ (reference sequence). The CDR3 spans 15 residues. The CDR3 spells CSSSLNLGGVSPLHF. In nucleotides, the CDR3 is TGTTCCAGCAGCTTAAATCTTGGGGGCGTTTCACCCCTCCACTTT. The full variable domain, with the rest looked up from reference TRBV7-9 and TRBJ1-6, is DTGVSQNPRHKITKRGQNVTFRCDPISEHNRLYWYRQTLGQGPEFLTYFQNEAQLEKSRLLSDRFSAERPKGSFSTLEIQRTEQGDSAMYLCSSSLNLGGVSPLHFGNGTRLTVT.

The rearrangement joins TRBV19 to TRBJ2-1; 10 nucleotides agree with TRBD1. The length of the CDR3 is 16 residues. Germline lookup yields CDR1 LNHDA and CDR2 SQIVND (reference sequence). Trimming at V came to 4 bases and at J to 3 bases, leaving 6 bases not matched to a gene. In DNA, the CDR3 is TGTGCCAGTAGTACGCCCCGGGACAGGGGCTACAATGAGCAGTTCTTC. It specifies CASSTPRDRGYNEQFF.